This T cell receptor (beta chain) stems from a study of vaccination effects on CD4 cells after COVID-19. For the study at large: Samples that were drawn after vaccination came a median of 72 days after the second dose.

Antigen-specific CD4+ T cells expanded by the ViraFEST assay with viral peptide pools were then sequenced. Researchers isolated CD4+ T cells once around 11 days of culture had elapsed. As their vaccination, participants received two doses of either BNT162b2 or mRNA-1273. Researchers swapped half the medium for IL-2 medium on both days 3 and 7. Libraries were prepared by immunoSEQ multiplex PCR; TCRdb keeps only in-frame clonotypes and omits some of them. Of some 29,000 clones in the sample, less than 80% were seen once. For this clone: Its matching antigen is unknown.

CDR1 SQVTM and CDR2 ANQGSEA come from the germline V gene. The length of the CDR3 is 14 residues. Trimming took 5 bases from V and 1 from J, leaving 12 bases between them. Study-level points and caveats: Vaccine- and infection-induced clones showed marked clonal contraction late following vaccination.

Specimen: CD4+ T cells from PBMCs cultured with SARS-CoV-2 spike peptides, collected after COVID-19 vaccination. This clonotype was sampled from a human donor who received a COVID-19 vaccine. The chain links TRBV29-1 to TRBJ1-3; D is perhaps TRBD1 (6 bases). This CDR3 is CSVKQGSSGNTIYF. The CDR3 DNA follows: TGCAGCGTTAAACAGGGTTCTTCTGGAAACACCATATATTTT. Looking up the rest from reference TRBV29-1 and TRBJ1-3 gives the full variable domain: SAVISQKPSRDICQRGTSLTIQCQVDSQVTMMFWYRQQPGQSLTLIATANQGSEATYESGFVIDKFPISRPNLTFSTLTVSNMSPEDSSIYLCSVKQGSSGNTIYFGEGSWLTVV.